What follows describes a single TCR beta chain. The sample originates from a study of blood T cells in healthy people across ages. As for the study in general: Capture via template switching afforded approximately one barcoded beta molecule per two T cells.

This CDR3 comprises 14 residues. Germline V gives CDR1 MNHEY, CDR2 SMNVEV (reference sequence). V was pared by 6 bases and J by 6 bases, with 9 bases of the junction left unmatched. Through a sample-barcoded 5' primer and a J-beta primer mix, a second PCR was run for about 6 to 11 cycles. TCRdb redid the calling of the 5' RACE reads with MiXCR, one entry per CDR3 protein. The sample lists some 850,000 distinct CDR3 sequences, approximately 24% occurring once. The same data also contributed to another study, on T cells of mothers and their children. This second study says: Samples were provided by three healthy Caucasian mothers and their six children.

This receptor was taken from a boy between 5 and 17 years old in good health. The sequencing input was blood. The V and J genes are TRBV27 and TRBJ2-7; 9 bases agree with TRBD2. CDR3 in amino acids: CASSLSGGRSEQYF. In DNA, the CDR3 is TGTGCCAGCAGCCTTAGCGGGGGTCGGAGCGAGCAGTACTTC.